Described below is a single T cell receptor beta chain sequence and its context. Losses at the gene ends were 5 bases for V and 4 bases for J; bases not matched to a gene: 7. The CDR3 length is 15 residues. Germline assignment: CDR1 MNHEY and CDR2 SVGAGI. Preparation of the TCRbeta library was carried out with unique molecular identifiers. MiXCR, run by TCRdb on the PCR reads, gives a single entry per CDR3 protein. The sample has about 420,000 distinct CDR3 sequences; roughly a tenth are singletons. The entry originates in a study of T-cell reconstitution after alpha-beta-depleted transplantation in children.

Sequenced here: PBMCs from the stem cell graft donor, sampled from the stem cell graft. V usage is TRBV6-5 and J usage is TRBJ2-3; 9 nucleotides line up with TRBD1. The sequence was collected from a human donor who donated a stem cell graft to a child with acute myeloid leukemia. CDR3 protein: CASSQDRGGSDTQYF. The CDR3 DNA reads TGTGCCAGCAGTCAGGACAGGGGAGGGTCAGATACGCAGTATTTT.